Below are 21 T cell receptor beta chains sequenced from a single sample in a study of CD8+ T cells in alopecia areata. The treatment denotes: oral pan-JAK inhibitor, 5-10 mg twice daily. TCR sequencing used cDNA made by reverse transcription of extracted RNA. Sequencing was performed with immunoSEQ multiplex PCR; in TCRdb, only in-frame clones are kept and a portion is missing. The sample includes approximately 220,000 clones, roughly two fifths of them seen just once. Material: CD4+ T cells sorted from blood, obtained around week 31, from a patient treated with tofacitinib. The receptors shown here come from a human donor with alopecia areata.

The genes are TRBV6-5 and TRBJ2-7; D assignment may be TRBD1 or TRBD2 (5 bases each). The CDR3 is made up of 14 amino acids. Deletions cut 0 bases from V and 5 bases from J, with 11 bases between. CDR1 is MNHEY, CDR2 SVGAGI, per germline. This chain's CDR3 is CASSYSGGVNEQYF. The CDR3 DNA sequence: TGTGCCAGCAGTTACTCTGGGGGAGTCAACGAGCAGTACTTC.

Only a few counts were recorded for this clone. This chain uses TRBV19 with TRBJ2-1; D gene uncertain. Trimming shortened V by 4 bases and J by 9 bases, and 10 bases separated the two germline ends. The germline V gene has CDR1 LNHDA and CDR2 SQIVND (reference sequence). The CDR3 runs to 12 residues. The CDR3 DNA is TGTGCCAGTAGTAATGGTTTGCGTGAGCAGTTCTTC. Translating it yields CASSNGLREQFF.

CDR3 residues: CASSGTPSNEQFF. The CDR3 coding sequence is TGTGCCAGCAGTGGGACTCCCTCCAATGAGCAGTTCTTC. The gene calls are TRBV27 and TRBJ2-1, with D tentatively TRBD2 (6 bases). There are 13 residues in the CDR3. Between the trimmed V and J ends, which lost 5 bases and 6 bases, there was a span of 11 bases. Germline CDR1 and CDR2: MNHEY and SMNVEV (reference sequence).

The CDR3 region is CAWGGWGNNEQFF. The CDR3 bases are TGTGCCTGGGGTGGTTGGGGGAACAATGAGCAGTTCTTC. This chain links TRBV30 with TRBJ2-1; either TRBD1 or TRBD2 may fit D (5 bases each). The CDR3 length is 13 residues. CDR1 is GTSNPN, CDR2 SVGIG, per germline (reference sequence). V dropped 5 bases and J dropped 5 bases, with 13 bases sitting between them. Filled out from reference TRBV30 and TRBJ2-1, the complete variable domain reads SQTIHQWPATLVQPVGSPLSLECTVEGTSNPNLYWYRQAAGRGLQLLFYSVGIGQISSEVPQNLSASRPQDRQFILSSKKLLLSDSGFYLCAWGGWGNNEQFFGPGTRLTVL.

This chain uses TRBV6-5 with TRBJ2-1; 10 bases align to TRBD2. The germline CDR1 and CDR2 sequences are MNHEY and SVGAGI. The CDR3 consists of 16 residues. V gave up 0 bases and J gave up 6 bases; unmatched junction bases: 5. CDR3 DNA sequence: TGTGCCAGCAGTTACTCCAGACTAGCGGGTAGCAATGAGCAGTTCTTC. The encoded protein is CASSYSRLAGSNEQFF.

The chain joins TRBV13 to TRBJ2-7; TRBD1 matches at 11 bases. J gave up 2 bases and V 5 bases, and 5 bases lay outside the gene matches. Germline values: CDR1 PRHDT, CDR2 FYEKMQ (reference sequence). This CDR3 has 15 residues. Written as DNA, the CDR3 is TGTGCCAGCAGCCCCGGGACAGGGGGTCCCTACGAGCAGTACTTC. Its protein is CASSPGTGGPYEQYF.

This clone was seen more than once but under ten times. CDR3 residues: CASSPSAEAFF. The CDR3 coding sequence is TGTGCCAGCAGCCCCAGCGCTGAAGCTTTCTTT. The V and J genes are TRBV13 and TRBJ1-1; D is unclear. V was cut by 5 bases and J by 6 bases, with 7 bases left in between. This CDR3 has 11 amino acids. The germline V gene has CDR1 PRHDT and CDR2 FYEKMQ (reference sequence).

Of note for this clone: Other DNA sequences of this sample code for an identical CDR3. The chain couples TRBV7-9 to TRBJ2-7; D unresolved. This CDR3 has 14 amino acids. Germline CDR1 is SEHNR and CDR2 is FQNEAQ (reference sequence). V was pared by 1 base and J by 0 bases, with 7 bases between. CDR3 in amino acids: CASSLGPNSYEQYF. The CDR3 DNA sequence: TGTGCCAGCAGCTTAGGCCCCAACTCCTACGAGCAGTACTTC. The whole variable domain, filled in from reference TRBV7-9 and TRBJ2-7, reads DTGVSQNPRHKITKRGQNVTFRCDPISEHNRLYWYRQTLGQGPEFLTYFQNEAQLEKSRLLSDRFSAERPKGSFSTLEIQRTEQGDSAMYLCASSLGPNSYEQYFGPGTRLTVT.

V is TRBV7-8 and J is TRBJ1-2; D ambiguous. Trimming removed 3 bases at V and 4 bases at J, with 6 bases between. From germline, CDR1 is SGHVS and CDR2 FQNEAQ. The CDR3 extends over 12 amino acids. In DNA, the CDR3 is TGTGCCAGCAGCTTGACGGTCTATGGCTACACCTTC. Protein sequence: CASSLTVYGYTF.

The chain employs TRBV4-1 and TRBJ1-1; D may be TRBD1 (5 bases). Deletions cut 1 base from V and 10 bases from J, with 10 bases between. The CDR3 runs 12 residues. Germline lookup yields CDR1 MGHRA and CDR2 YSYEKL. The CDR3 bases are TGCGCCAGCAGCCAAGTGGAGAGGGGAGCTTTCTTT. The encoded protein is CASSQVERGAFF.

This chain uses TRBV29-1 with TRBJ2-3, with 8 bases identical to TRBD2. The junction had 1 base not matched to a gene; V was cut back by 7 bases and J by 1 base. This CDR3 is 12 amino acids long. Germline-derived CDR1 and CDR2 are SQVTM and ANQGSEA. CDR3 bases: TGCAGCGGGCGGGAGGGCACAGATACGCAGTATTTT. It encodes CSGREGTDTQYF.

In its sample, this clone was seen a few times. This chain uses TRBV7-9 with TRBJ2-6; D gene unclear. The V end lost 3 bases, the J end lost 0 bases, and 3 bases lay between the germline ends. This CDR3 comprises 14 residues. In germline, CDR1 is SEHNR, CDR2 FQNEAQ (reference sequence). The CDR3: CASSFFSGANVLTF. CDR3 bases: TGTGCCAGCAGCTTCTTCTCTGGGGCCAACGTCCTGACTTTC.

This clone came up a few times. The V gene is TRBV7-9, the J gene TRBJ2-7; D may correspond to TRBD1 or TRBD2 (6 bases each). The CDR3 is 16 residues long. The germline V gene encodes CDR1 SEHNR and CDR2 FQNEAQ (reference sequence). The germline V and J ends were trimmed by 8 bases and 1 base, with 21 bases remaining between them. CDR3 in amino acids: CASADWGRGNSYEQYF. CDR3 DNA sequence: TGTGCCAGCGCGGACTGGGGGCGCGGGAATTCCTACGAGCAGTACTTC. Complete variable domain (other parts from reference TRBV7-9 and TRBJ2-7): DTGVSQNPRHKITKRGQNVTFRCDPISEHNRLYWYRQTLGQGPEFLTYFQNEAQLEKSRLLSDRFSAERPKGSFSTLEIQRTEQGDSAMYLCASADWGRGNSYEQYFGPGTRLTVT.

The CDR3 spells CASRSDDRIRYGYTF. The CDR3, as DNA: TGTGCCAGCCGAAGTGACGACAGAATTCGCTATGGCTACACCTTC. The rearrangement joins TRBV18 to TRBJ1-2; the D gene is possibly TRBD1 (5 bases). Between the trimmed V and J ends, which lost 8 bases and 4 bases, there was a span of 20 bases. The CDR3 loop spans 15 amino acids. Germline V CDR1 and CDR2: KGHSH, LQKENI.

The CDR3 region is CASSADNEQFF. CDR3 nucleotide sequence: TGCGCCAGCAGCGCGGATAATGAGCAGTTCTTC. J is TRBJ2-1 and V is TRBV5-1; D is unresolved. The germline CDR1 and CDR2 sequences are SGHRS and YFSETQ. Trimming removed 4 bases from V and 7 bases from J, with 6 bases in between. The CDR3 sequence is 11 residues long.

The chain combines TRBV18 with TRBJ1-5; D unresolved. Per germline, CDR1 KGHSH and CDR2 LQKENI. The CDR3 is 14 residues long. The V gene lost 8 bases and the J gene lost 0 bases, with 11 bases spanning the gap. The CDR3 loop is CASGASTSNQPQHF. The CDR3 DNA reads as TGTGCCAGCGGCGCTTCAACTAGCAATCAGCCCCAGCATTTT.

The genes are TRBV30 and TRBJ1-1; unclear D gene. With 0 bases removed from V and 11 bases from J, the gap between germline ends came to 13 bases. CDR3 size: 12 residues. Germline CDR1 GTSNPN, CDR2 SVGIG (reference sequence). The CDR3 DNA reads TGTGCCTGGAGTGTTGAAAGCACAGTGGCTTTCTTT. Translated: CAWSVESTVAFF.

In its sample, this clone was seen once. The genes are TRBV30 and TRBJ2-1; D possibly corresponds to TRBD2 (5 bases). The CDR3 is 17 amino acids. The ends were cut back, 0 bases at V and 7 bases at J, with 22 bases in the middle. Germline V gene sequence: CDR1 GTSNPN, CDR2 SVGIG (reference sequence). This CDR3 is CAWSVMAESGKGNEQFF. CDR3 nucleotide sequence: TGTGCCTGGAGTGTAATGGCGGAAAGCGGAAAAGGGAATGAGCAGTTCTTC.

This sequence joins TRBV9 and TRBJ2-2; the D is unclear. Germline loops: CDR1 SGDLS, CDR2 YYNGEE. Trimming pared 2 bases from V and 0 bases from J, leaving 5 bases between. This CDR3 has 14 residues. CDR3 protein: CASSVGPNTGELFF. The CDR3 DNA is TGTGCCAGCAGCGTTGGACCGAACACCGGGGAGCTGTTTTTT.

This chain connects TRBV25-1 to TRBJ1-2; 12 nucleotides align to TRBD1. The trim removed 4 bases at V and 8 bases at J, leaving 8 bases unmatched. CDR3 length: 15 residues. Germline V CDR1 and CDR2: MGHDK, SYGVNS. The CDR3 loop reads CASSGAGQGAPGYTF. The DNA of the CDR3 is TGTGCCAGCAGTGGAGCGGGACAGGGGGCGCCGGGCTACACCTTC.

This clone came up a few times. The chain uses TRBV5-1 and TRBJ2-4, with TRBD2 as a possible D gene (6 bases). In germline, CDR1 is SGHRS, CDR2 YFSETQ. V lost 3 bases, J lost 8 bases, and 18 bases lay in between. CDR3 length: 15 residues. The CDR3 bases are TGCGCCAGCAGCTCCGGATCGGGAGCCTGGGACATTCAGTACTTC. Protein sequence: CASSSGSGAWDIQYF.